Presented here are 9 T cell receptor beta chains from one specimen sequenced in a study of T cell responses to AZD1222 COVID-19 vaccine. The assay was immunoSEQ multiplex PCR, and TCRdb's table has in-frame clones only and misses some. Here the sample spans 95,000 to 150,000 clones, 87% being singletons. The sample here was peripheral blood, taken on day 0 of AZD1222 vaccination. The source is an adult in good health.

The CDR3 here is CASNVGQGSVYEQYF. CDR3 sequence (DNA): TGTGCCAGCAATGTGGGACAGGGGTCCGTCTACGAGCAGTACTTC. This chain uses TRBV6-7 with TRBJ2-7; the match to TRBD1 covers 10 bases. TRBV6-7 qualifies as an ORF whose function is uncertain. This CDR3 region has 15 residues. V was pared by 7 bases and J by 3 bases, with 9 bases of the junction left unmatched.

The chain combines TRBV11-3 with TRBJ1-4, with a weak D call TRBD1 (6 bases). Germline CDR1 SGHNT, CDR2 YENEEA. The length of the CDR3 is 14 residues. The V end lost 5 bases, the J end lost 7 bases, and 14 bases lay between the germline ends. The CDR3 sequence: CASSHGQSSEKLFF. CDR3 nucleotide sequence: TGTGCCAGCAGCCACGGACAGAGCAGTGAAAAACTGTTTTTT.

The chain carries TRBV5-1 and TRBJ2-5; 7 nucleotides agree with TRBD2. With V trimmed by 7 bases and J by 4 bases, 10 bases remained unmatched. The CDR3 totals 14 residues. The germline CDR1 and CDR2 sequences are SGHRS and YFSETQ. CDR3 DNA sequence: TGCGCCAGCTCGGGACGGGGAGGGAGAGAGACCCAGTACTTC. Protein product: CASSGRGGRETQYF.

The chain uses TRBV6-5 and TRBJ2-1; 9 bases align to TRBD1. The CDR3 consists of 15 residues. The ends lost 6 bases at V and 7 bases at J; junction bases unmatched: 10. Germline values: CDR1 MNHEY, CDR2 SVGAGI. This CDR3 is CASRDRGQGRNEQFF. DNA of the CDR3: TGTGCCAGCAGGGACAGGGGACAGGGCCGGAATGAGCAGTTCTTC.

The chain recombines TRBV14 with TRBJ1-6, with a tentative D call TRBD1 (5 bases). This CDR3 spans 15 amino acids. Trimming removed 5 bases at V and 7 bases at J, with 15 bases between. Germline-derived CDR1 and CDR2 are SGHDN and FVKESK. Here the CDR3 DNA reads TGTGCCAGCAGCAAATGGGGCGCTGAGAATTCACCCCTCCACTTT. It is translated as CASSKWGAENSPLHF.

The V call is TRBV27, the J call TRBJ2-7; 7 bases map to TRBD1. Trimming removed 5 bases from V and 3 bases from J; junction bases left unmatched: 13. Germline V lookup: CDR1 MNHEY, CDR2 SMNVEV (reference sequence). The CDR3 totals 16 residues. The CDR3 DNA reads TGTGCCAGCAGTCCCTCGACAGGGACCCTATACTACGAGCAGTACTTC. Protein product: CASSPSTGTLYYEQYF.

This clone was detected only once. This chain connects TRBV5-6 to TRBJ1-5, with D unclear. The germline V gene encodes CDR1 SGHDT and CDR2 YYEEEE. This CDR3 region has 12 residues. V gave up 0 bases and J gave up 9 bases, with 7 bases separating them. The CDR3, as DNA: TGTGCCAGCAGCTTGGCCGAGGGGCCCCAGCATTTT. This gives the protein CASSLAEGPQHF.

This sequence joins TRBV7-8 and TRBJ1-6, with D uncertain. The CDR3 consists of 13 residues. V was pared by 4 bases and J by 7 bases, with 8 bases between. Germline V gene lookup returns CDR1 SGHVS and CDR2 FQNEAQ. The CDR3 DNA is TGTGCCAGCAGCTCGGACGGGAATTCACCCCTCCACTTT. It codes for CASSSDGNSPLHF.

CDR3 loop: CASGGNRGNIGYEQYF. CDR3 coding DNA: TGTGCCAGCGGGGGTAACAGGGGAAATATAGGCTACGAGCAGTACTTC. J is TRBJ2-7 and V is TRBV11-3; 7 bases match TRBD1. The ends lost 8 bases at V and 3 bases at J; junction bases unmatched: 16. The CDR3 loop spans 16 amino acids. Germline CDR1 is SGHNT and CDR2 is YENEEA.